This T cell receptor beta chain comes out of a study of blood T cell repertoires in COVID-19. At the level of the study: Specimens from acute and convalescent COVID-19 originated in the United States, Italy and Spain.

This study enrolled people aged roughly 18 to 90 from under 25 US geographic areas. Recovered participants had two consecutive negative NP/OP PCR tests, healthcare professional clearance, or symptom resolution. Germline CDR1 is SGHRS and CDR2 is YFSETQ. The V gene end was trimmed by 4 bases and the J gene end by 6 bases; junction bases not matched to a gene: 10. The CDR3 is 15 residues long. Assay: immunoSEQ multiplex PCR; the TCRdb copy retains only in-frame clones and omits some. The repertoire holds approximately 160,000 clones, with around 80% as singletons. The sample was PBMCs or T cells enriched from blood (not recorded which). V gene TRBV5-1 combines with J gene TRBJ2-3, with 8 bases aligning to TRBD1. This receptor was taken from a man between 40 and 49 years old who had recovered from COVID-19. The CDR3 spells CASSESRDRWDTQYF. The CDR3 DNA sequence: TGCGCCAGCAGCGAATCGAGGGACAGGTGGGATACGCAGTATTTT.